This TCR beta chain stems from a study of T cell repertoires in cytomegalovirus infection. Study summary: Public TCR beta signatures marked donors with CMV infection and the matching HLA. Overall study findings and caveats: Dominant in the ex vivo response were TCR beta clonotypes restricted by HLA-C and specific for CMV.

Germline lookup yields CDR1 PRHDT and CDR2 FYEKMQ (reference sequence). V dropped 7 bases and J dropped 3 bases, with 16 bases sitting between them. The CDR3 runs to 15 residues. Of note for this clonotype: Antigen unknown.

Each CDR3 protein gets one entry after TCRdb re-called the reads with MiXCR. The sample has 140,000 to 150,000 distinct CDR3 sequences, more than 30% seen once; the top ten hold roughly 47%. The gene calls are TRBV13 and TRBJ2-1; D remains ambiguous. Specimen: CD8+ T cells from cultured PBMCs, collected from culture after CMV antigen stimulation. This TCR was sampled from a human donor in good health (CMV status not recorded). Some clones in this sample may be carry-over from other donors' samples. CDR3 sequence reads: CASTPLHRDYNEQFF. The CDR3 DNA reads as TGTGCCAGCACCCCCCTCCACCGAGACTACAATGAGCAGTTCTTC.